Below, 9 T cell receptor beta chains from the same sample are listed, as sequenced in a study of blood T cell repertoires in COVID-19. TCRdb's table, derived via immunoSEQ multiplex PCR, lists solely in-frame clones and lacks some. The profile covers 140,000 to 150,000 clones, with around 80% appearing a single time and just over 6% taken by the ten largest. The sequencing sample was made of PBMCs or T cells enriched from blood (not recorded which). These receptors were collected from a woman between 50 and 59 years old who had recovered from COVID-19.

The gene calls are TRBV9 and TRBJ1-4, with D maybe TRBD1 (6 bases). This CDR3 spans 15 amino acids. Germline V gene sequence: CDR1 SGDLS, CDR2 YYNGEE. Trimming shortened V by 3 bases and J by 7 bases, and 16 bases separated the two germline ends. CDR3: CASSGYREWGEKLFF. The CDR3 nucleotides read TGTGCCAGCAGCGGTTACAGGGAATGGGGTGAAAAACTGTTTTTT.

Here the CDR3 reads CASSETTRTGELFF. Written as DNA, the CDR3 is TGCGCCAGCAGTGAGACCACTAGAACCGGGGAGCTGTTTTTT. The rearrangement links TRBV10-1 to TRBJ2-2; a weak D match, TRBD2 (5 bases). V lost 2 bases and J lost 5, with 9 bases in between. This CDR3 has 14 residues. Germline lookup yields CDR1 WNHNN and CDR2 SYGVQD (reference sequence).

V usage is TRBV7-9 and J usage is TRBJ2-3; 13 nucleotides agree with TRBD2. The J segment lost 1 base and the V segment lost 3 bases, leaving 7 bases of the junction unmatched. CDR3 length equals 18 residues. Germline CDR1 SEHNR, CDR2 FQNEAQ (reference sequence). In nucleotides, the CDR3 is TGTGCCAGCAGCTTCTCACTAGCGGGGGGGCCCGGCACAGATACGCAGTATTTT. Translated: CASSFSLAGGPGTDTQYF.

This chain joins TRBV2 and TRBJ1-5; a weak D match, TRBD1 (5 bases). This CDR3 is built from 16 residues. The V gene lost 5 bases and the J gene lost 0 bases, with 14 bases spanning the gap. Germline CDR1 SNHLY, CDR2 FYNNEI. CDR3 residues: CASSRGFKYSNQPQHF. CDR3 bases: TGTGCCAGCAGTAGGGGCTTTAAGTATAGCAATCAGCCCCAGCATTTT.

The J gene is TRBJ2-3, the V gene TRBV12-3 or TRBV12-4; D remains unclear. V was clipped by 2 bases and J by 2 bases, with 5 bases between them. This CDR3 has 13 residues. The CDR3 bases are TGTGCCAGCAGTTTATCGGTCACAGATACGCAGTATTTT. Protein sequence: CASSLSVTDTQYF.

This rearrangement joins TRBV12-3 or TRBV12-4 to TRBJ2-7; TRBD2 matches at 11 bases. The CDR3 loop spans 13 amino acids. Trimming removed 3 bases from V and 6 bases from J; junction bases left unmatched: 1. CDR3 residues: CASSLGLAVEQYF. CDR3 bases: TGTGCCAGCAGTTTGGGACTAGCGGTCGAGCAGTACTTC.

The chain employs TRBV28 and TRBJ1-3; 7 bases map to TRBD1. The CDR3 runs 16 residues. Germline V gives CDR1 MDHEN, CDR2 SYDVKM. Trimming removed 5 bases from V and 1 base from J; junction bases left unmatched: 8. In nucleotides, the CDR3 is TGTGCCAGCAGTCCCATGACAGGGACGTCTGGAAACACCATATATTTT. Translated, it gives CASSPMTGTSGNTIYF.

The chain joins TRBV5-6 to TRBJ2-3, with TRBD2 matching over 9 bases. V lost 2 bases to trimming and J lost 1 base; unmatched junction nucleotides: 2. This CDR3 contains 15 residues. Germline values: CDR1 SGHDT, CDR2 YYEEEE. The CDR3 region has the DNA TGTGCCAGCAGCTTTTTAGCGGGGGGCACAGATACGCAGTATTTT. Protein sequence: CASSFLAGGTDTQYF.

The chain carries TRBV5-1 and TRBJ2-3; TRBD2 agrees at 10 bases. Trimming removed 2 bases from V and 6 bases from J; junction bases left unmatched: 0. There are 13 residues in the CDR3. CDR1 and CDR2 (germline): SGHRS, YFSETQ. In nucleotides, the CDR3 is TGCGCCAGCAGCTTACTAGCGGGGGATACGCAGTATTTT. This codes for CASSLLAGDTQYF.